This TCR beta chain was observed in a study of monozygotic twins with inflammatory bowel disease. There were approximately 3,600 ng of total RNA used for each TCR library. Template switching appended UMIs that held a 6-nucleotide sample barcode. TCRdb reanalyzed the 5' RACE reads and collapses them to one entry per CDR3 protein, without DNA. Its listing shows roughly 330,000 distinct CDR3 sequences. A word on this clonotype: Its antigen remains unidentified.

Study-level results: The inverse Simpson measure of TCRbeta diversity was lower in IBD patients than in healthy co-twins. Cells of different T cell subtypes could not be told apart.

Germline lookup yields CDR1 SEHNR and CDR2 FQNEAQ (reference sequence). CDR3 length equals 15 residues. This TCR derives from a human donor with ulcerative colitis or Crohn's disease, or a healthy co-twin of an affected twin (not recorded which). The chain employs TRBV7-9 and TRBJ1-4; lacking DNA, the TRBD1 call made by TCRdb goes unchecked. The sample taken for sequencing was blood. CDR3 amino acids: CASSPGGQAGEKLFF. Full variable domain (missing parts from reference TRBV7-9 and TRBJ1-4): DTGVSQNPRHKITKRGQNVTFRCDPISEHNRLYWYRQTLGQGPEFLTYFQNEAQLEKSRLLSDRFSAERPKGSFSTLEIQRTEQGDSAMYLCASSPGGQAGEKLFFGSGTQLSVL.